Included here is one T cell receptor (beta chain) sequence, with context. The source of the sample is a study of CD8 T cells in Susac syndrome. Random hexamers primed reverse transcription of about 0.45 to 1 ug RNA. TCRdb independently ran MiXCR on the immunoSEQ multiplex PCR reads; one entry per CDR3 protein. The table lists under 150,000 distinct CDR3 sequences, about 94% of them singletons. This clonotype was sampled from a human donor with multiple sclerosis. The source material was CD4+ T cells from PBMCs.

The CDR3 bases are TGCGCCAGCAGCCCGACGGGGGATGGGTACGAGCAGTACTTC. This codes for CASSPTGDGYEQYF. The chain carries TRBV5-1 and TRBJ2-7; a possible D gene is TRBD2 (6 bases). Trimming stripped 4 bases from V and 4 bases from J, with 15 bases between. The V gene's germline CDR1 is SGHRS and CDR2 YFSETQ. The CDR3 extends over 14 amino acids.